A selection of T cell receptor beta chains follows, all from one sample in a study of technical replicates of blood from a handful of donors. Profiled with immunoSEQ multiplex PCR; TCRdb holds only in-frame clones, not every one. The table records around 72,000 clones, under 99% of them present only once. The sample taken for sequencing was T cells isolated from PBMCs. The source is a human donor in good health. Both conserved end residues are part of each CDR3. A D gene is named only where the DNA matches it firmly. Clone size, where shown, is once, few, many, or a class for clones that have expanded.

clone size: NA
V gene: TRBV29-1
J gene: TRBJ2-7
D gene: TRBD2
CDR3 protein: CSAPPGLAGETYIYEQYF
CDR3 DNA: TGCAGCGCCCCTCCGGGACTAGCGGGTGAGACTTACATCTACGAGCAGTACTTC

clone size: NA
V gene: TRBV4-2
J gene: TRBJ1-2
D gene: NA
CDR3 protein: CASSQDESGGWFGYTF
CDR3 DNA: TGTGCCAGCAGCCAAGATGAATCGGGGGGGTGGTTTGGCTACACCTTC

clone size: NA
V gene: TRBV5-1
J gene: TRBJ2-1
D gene: TRBD2
CDR3 protein: CASSLAPASGNDEQFF
CDR3 DNA: TGCGCCAGCAGCTTGGCCCCCGCTAGCGGGAACGATGAGCAGTTCTTC

clone size: NA
V gene: TRBV5-5
J gene: TRBJ1-1
D gene: NA
CDR3 protein: CASSLDYPGFMDTEAFF
CDR3 DNA: TGTGCCAGCAGCTTGGATTATCCGGGTTTTATGGACACTGAAGCTTTCTTT

clone size: once
V gene: TRBV2
J gene: TRBJ1-2
D gene: NA
CDR3 protein: CASSPRAGDGYTF
CDR3 DNA: TGTGCCAGCAGTCCACGAGCCGGAGATGGCTACACCTTC

clone size: NA
V gene: TRBV4-1
J gene: TRBJ2-3
D gene: TRBD2
CDR3 protein: CASSQRWAGEDTQYF
CDR3 DNA: TGCGCCAGCAGCCAAAGATGGGCGGGAGAAGATACGCAGTATTTT

clone size: NA
V gene: TRBV19
J gene: TRBJ2-2
D gene: NA
CDR3 protein: CASRPGQNTGELFF
CDR3 DNA: TGTGCCAGTAGACCTGGACAGAACACCGGGGAGCTGTTTTTT

clone size: NA
V gene: TRBV28
J gene: TRBJ1-1
D gene: TRBD1
CDR3 protein: CASSLLTGTGLSASEAFF
CDR3 DNA: TGTGCCAGCAGTTTACTTACCGGGACAGGCCTAAGCGCATCTGAAGCTTTCTTT

clone size: NA
V gene: TRBV6-6
J gene: TRBJ1-1
D gene: NA
CDR3 protein: CASSRTPFISRAEAFF
CDR3 DNA: TGTGCCAGCAGTCGCACCCCCTTCATTTCCCGCGCTGAAGCTTTCTTT

clone size: NA
V gene: TRBV27
J gene: TRBJ2-7
D gene: TRBD1
CDR3 protein: CASSSPNPTGAEQYF
CDR3 DNA: TGTGCCAGCAGTTCACCTAACCCCACAGGGGCCGAGCAGTACTTC

clone size: NA
V gene: TRBV5-6
J gene: TRBJ2-1
D gene: TRBD2
CDR3 protein: CASSLVWGGSFYNEQFF
CDR3 DNA: TGTGCCAGCAGCTTGGTTTGGGGCGGGAGTTTCTACAATGAGCAGTTCTTC

clone size: NA
V gene: TRBV5-1
J gene: TRBJ1-2
D gene: TRBD1
CDR3 protein: CASSLSLDRSNYGYTF
CDR3 DNA: TGCGCCAGCAGCCTCTCTTTGGACAGGAGTAACTATGGCTACACCTTC

clone size: NA
V gene: TRBV5-4
J gene: TRBJ1-3
D gene: NA
CDR3 protein: CASSLDHFSGNTIYF
CDR3 DNA: TGTGCCAGCAGCTTGGATCACTTCTCTGGAAACACCATATATTTT

clone size: once
V gene: TRBV9
J gene: TRBJ2-1
D gene: NA
CDR3 protein: CASSPRVSSYNEQFF
CDR3 DNA: TGTGCCAGCAGCCCGCGGGTGAGCTCCTACAATGAGCAGTTCTTC

clone size: NA
V gene: TRBV2
J gene: TRBJ2-7
D gene: NA
CDR3 protein: CASGGYEQYF
CDR3 DNA: TGTGCCAGCGGCGGGTACGAGCAGTACTTC

clone size: NA
V gene: TRBV27
J gene: TRBJ1-1
D gene: NA
CDR3 protein: CASSLGARTEAFF
CDR3 DNA: TGTGCCAGCAGTTTAGGGGCTCGCACTGAAGCTTTCTTT

clone size: NA
V gene: TRBV10-2
J gene: TRBJ2-1
D gene: NA
CDR3 protein: CASGITSYNEQFF
CDR3 DNA: TGCGCCAGCGGCATAACTAGCTATAATGAGCAGTTCTTC

clone size: NA
V gene: TRBV5-1
J gene: TRBJ2-3
D gene: TRBD2
CDR3 protein: CASGLAGGSTDTQYF
CDR3 DNA: TGCGCCAGCGGTCTAGCGGGAGGTAGCACAGATACGCAGTATTTT

clone size: NA
V gene: TRBV9
J gene: TRBJ2-1
D gene: TRBD2
CDR3 protein: CASSPEGLAGRDEQFF
CDR3 DNA: TGTGCCAGCAGCCCGGAGGGACTAGCGGGAAGGGATGAGCAGTTCTTC

clone size: NA
V gene: TRBV18
J gene: TRBJ1-5
D gene: TRBD1
CDR3 protein: CASSSDRGNQPQHF
CDR3 DNA: TGTGCCAGCTCATCGGACAGGGGCAATCAGCCCCAGCATTTT

clone size: NA
V gene: TRBV7-9
J gene: TRBJ1-2
D gene: NA
CDR3 protein: CASSLAPRVYGYTF
CDR3 DNA: TGTGCCAGCAGCTTAGCGCCCAGGGTGTATGGCTACACCTTC

clone size: NA
V gene: TRBV29-1
J gene: TRBJ1-2
D gene: TRBD1
CDR3 protein: CSGESDRAAGYTF
CDR3 DNA: TGCAGCGGAGAATCAGACAGGGCGGCTGGCTACACCTTC

clone size: once
V gene: TRBV6-1
J gene: TRBJ2-1
D gene: NA
CDR3 protein: CASSILRELNNEQFF
CDR3 DNA: TGTGCCAGCAGCATCCTGAGGGAGCTTAACAATGAGCAGTTCTTC

clone size: NA
V gene: TRBV30
J gene: TRBJ1-5
D gene: NA
CDR3 protein: CAWSLGLYSNQPQHF
CDR3 DNA: TGTGCCTGGAGTCTAGGACTTTATAGCAATCAGCCCCAGCATTTT

clone size: NA
V gene: TRBV5-1
J gene: TRBJ2-2
D gene: TRBD2
CDR3 protein: CASSLGAGVRPGELFF
CDR3 DNA: TGCGCCAGCAGCTTGGGAGCGGGAGTACGCCCCGGGGAGCTGTTTTTT

clone size: NA
V gene: TRBV6-1
J gene: TRBJ2-3
D gene: TRBD2
CDR3 protein: CASRILAITGDTQYF
CDR3 DNA: TGTGCCAGCAGGATACTAGCGATTACCGGAGATACGCAGTATTTT

clone size: NA
V gene: TRBV4-1
J gene: TRBJ2-1
D gene: TRBD2
CDR3 protein: CASSQGVVAGGGNYNEQFF
CDR3 DNA: TGCGCCAGCAGCCAAGGCGTGGTAGCGGGAGGAGGGAACTACAATGAGCAGTTCTTC

clone size: once
V gene: TRBV9
J gene: TRBJ1-1
D gene: NA
CDR3 protein: CASSTGIVNTEAFF
CDR3 DNA: TGTGCCAGCAGCACCGGGATAGTGAACACTGAAGCTTTCTTT

clone size: NA
V gene: TRBV7-8
J gene: TRBJ1-5
D gene: NA
CDR3 protein: CASSREGSSNQPQHF
CDR3 DNA: TGTGCCAGCAGCAGGGAGGGTAGCAGCAATCAGCCCCAGCATTTT

clone size: NA
V gene: TRBV27
J gene: TRBJ1-5
D gene: NA
CDR3 protein: CASSPSGANQPQHF
CDR3 DNA: TGTGCCAGCAGTCCCTCAGGGGCGAATCAGCCCCAGCATTTT

clone size: NA
V gene: TRBV25-1
J gene: TRBJ1-2
D gene: NA
CDR3 protein: CASREGADGYTF
CDR3 DNA: TGTGCCAGCAGGGAGGGAGCGGACGGCTACACCTTC

clone size: NA
V gene: TRBV29-1
J gene: TRBJ1-1
D gene: NA
CDR3 protein: CSVGEWGGKNTEAFF
CDR3 DNA: TGCAGCGTTGGAGAGTGGGGGGGGAAAAACACTGAAGCTTTCTTT

clone size: NA
V gene: TRBV9
J gene: TRBJ2-7
D gene: NA
CDR3 protein: CASSLGGFGYEQYF
CDR3 DNA: TGTGCCAGCAGCCTTGGGGGGTTTGGCTACGAGCAGTACTTC

clone size: few
V gene: TRBV27
J gene: TRBJ1-1
D gene: NA
CDR3 protein: CASSPNRVPAFF
CDR3 DNA: TGTGCCAGCAGTCCTAACAGGGTTCCAGCTTTCTTT

clone size: NA
V gene: TRBV29-1
J gene: TRBJ1-3
D gene: NA
CDR3 protein: CSVERYIGNTIYF
CDR3 DNA: TGCAGCGTTGAACGTTACATCGGGAACACCATATATTTT

clone size: NA
V gene: TRBV11-2
J gene: TRBJ2-3
D gene: NA
CDR3 protein: CASSSWAESTDTQYF
CDR3 DNA: TGTGCCAGCAGCTCCTGGGCAGAGAGCACAGATACGCAGTATTTT

clone size: NA
V gene: TRBV4-1
J gene: TRBJ2-7
D gene: NA
CDR3 protein: CASSHGGPAEQYF
CDR3 DNA: TGCGCCAGCAGTCACGGCGGGCCTGCCGAGCAGTACTTC

clone size: once
V gene: TRBV15
J gene: TRBJ2-1
D gene: NA
CDR3 protein: CATSRDGWSSYNEQFF
CDR3 DNA: TGTGCCACCAGCAGAGATGGCTGGAGCTCCTACAATGAGCAGTTCTTC

clone size: NA
V gene: TRBV21-1
J gene: TRBJ1-4
D gene: NA
CDR3 protein: CASSKGGQRKTRRRWEKLFF
CDR3 DNA: TGTGCCAGCAGCAAAGGAGGGCAAAGAAAGACTCGAAGGCGGTGGGAAAAACTGTTTTTT

clone size: NA
V gene: TRBV6-5
J gene: TRBJ1-1
D gene: NA
CDR3 protein: CASSYSGGNTEAFF
CDR3 DNA: TGTGCCAGCAGTTACTCAGGCGGGAACACTGAAGCTTTCTTT

clone size: NA
V gene: TRBV28
J gene: TRBJ2-2
D gene: NA
CDR3 protein: CASSLSGNTGELFF
CDR3 DNA: TGTGCCAGCAGTTTATCGGGTAACACCGGGGAGCTGTTTTTT

clone size: NA
V gene: TRBV7-2
J gene: TRBJ2-1
D gene: NA
CDR3 protein: CASSLDGAGGSSYNEQFF
CDR3 DNA: TGTGCCAGCAGCTTAGACGGTGCGGGCGGAAGCTCCTACAATGAGCAGTTCTTC

clone size: NA
V gene: TRBV7-6
J gene: TRBJ1-5
D gene: NA
CDR3 protein: CASSLVYDQPQHF
CDR3 DNA: TGTGCCAGCAGCTTAGTGTATGATCAGCCCCAGCATTTT

clone size: NA
V gene: TRBV30
J gene: TRBJ1-3
D gene: NA
CDR3 protein: CAWSPGSGNTIYF
CDR3 DNA: TGTGCCTGGAGCCCAGGCTCTGGAAACACCATATATTTT

clone size: NA
V gene: TRBV7-9
J gene: TRBJ2-3
D gene: NA
CDR3 protein: CASSLKGVGTDTQYF
CDR3 DNA: TGTGCCAGCAGCTTAAAAGGGGTCGGCACAGATACGCAGTATTTT

clone size: NA
V gene: TRBV18
J gene: TRBJ1-3
D gene: NA
CDR3 protein: CASSPRDTRDTIYF
CDR3 DNA: TGTGCCAGCTCACCCCGGGACACCCGCGACACCATATATTTT

clone size: NA
V gene: TRBV2
J gene: TRBJ2-7
D gene: TRBD2
CDR3 protein: CASSEEWREYLYEQYF
CDR3 DNA: TGTGCCAGCAGTGAAGAGTGGCGGGAGTACCTCTACGAGCAGTACTTC

clone size: NA
V gene: TRBV5-4
J gene: TRBJ1-2
D gene: NA
CDR3 protein: CASSPAVGGYTF
CDR3 DNA: TGTGCCAGCAGCCCCGCCGTCGGTGGCTACACCTTC

clone size: NA
V gene: TRBV7-2
J gene: TRBJ1-5
D gene: NA
CDR3 protein: CASSLEGYIRDQPQHF
CDR3 DNA: TGTGCCAGCAGCTTAGAGGGGTACATACGAGATCAGCCCCAGCATTTT

clone size: NA
V gene: TRBV6-1
J gene: TRBJ2-3
D gene: TRBD2
CDR3 protein: CASSESAGNDTQYF
CDR3 DNA: TGTGCCAGCAGTGAATCAGCGGGAAATGATACGCAGTATTTT

clone size: NA
V gene: TRBV6-6
J gene: TRBJ1-1
D gene: NA
CDR3 protein: CASRETMNTEAFF
CDR3 DNA: TGTGCCAGCAGGGAGACTATGAACACTGAAGCTTTCTTT

clone size: NA
V gene: TRBV2
J gene: TRBJ1-1
D gene: TRBD1
CDR3 protein: CASTRDRGDTEAFF
CDR3 DNA: TGTGCCAGCACCAGAGACAGGGGGGACACTGAAGCTTTCTTT

clone size: NA
V gene: TRBV29-1
J gene: TRBJ1-2
D gene: NA
CDR3 protein: CSVGKGIRGYTF
CDR3 DNA: TGCAGCGTTGGAAAGGGGATAAGGGGCTACACCTTC

clone size: NA
V gene: TRBV7-3
J gene: TRBJ2-1
D gene: NA
CDR3 protein: CASSLMAGKDEQFF
CDR3 DNA: TGTGCCAGCAGCTTAATGGCAGGGAAAGATGAGCAGTTCTTC

clone size: NA
V gene: TRBV7-2
J gene: TRBJ1-2
D gene: TRBD1
CDR3 protein: CASSRQGLIDYGYTF
CDR3 DNA: TGTGCCAGCAGCCGACAGGGGTTGATTGACTATGGCTACACCTTC